The present TCR beta chain was sequenced within a study of T cell responses to AZD1222 COVID-19 vaccine. Background on the study: Both about-4-week and about-12-week second-dose recipients were combined. The study, taken as a whole, reports: Scientists sampled the repertoires only once the peak T cell response had passed. The CD4 TCRs associated with vaccination extended across spike and predominated at 160-218 and 743-854. Clonal diversity may have been underestimated, and the donors were mostly white British, with more females than males.

Using immunoSEQ multiplex PCR, the repertoire was profiled, and TCRdb retains in-frame clones only, with some absent. This table holds 200,000 or so clones, approximately 90% found once. As to this clone: Its antigen is as yet unknown.

With 1 base removed from V and 5 bases from J, the gap between germline ends came to 12 bases. Germline V CDR1 and CDR2: SGHVS, FQNEAQ. The CDR3 loop spans 16 amino acids. The receptor's source is an adult in good health. The chain combines TRBV7-8 with TRBJ1-6, with D perhaps matching TRBD1 (5 bases). The sequences come from peripheral blood, collected on day 0 of AZD1222 vaccination. The CDR3 nucleotides are TGTGCCAGCAGCTTAGGGGAGGGACGGCATAATTCACCCCTCCACTTT. The encoded protein is CASSLGEGRHNSPLHF.